Listed below are T cell receptor beta chains from one sample, sequenced in a study of response to subunit inactivated influenza vaccine. TCRdb fed the RT-PCR reads into MiXCR, producing one record per CDR3 protein. The sample lists approximately 680,000 distinct CDR3 sequences; 15% to 19% were seen once. The sample was PBMCs from blood, taken approximately 12 days after vaccination. All receptors derive from a man between 45 and 60 years old who received an inactivated influenza vaccine. The CDR3 runs from the conserved cysteine through the conserved F or W. Each record gives: D gene, J gene, clone size, V gene, CDR3 DNA, CDR3 protein. A D gene is named only where the DNA matches it firmly. The size entry is marked missing in some rows and otherwise reads once, few, many or a size class.

D gene: -; J gene: TRBJ2-7; clone size: few; V gene: TRBV28; CDR3 DNA: TGTGCCACCAATAGATGGTCCTACGAGCAGTACTTC; CDR3 protein: CATNRWSYEQYF
D gene: TRBD2; J gene: TRBJ2-1; clone size: -; V gene: TRBV4-2; CDR3 DNA: TGTGCCATCGGCCCGAGGACTAGCGCCTACAATGAGCAGTTCTTC; CDR3 protein: CAIGPRTSAYNEQFF
D gene: -; J gene: TRBJ2-7; clone size: many; V gene: TRBV19; CDR3 DNA: TGTGCCAGTAGTATATCACAGGTCTACGAGCAGTACTTC; CDR3 protein: CASSISQVYEQYF
D gene: -; J gene: TRBJ1-4; clone size: few; V gene: TRBV10-3; CDR3 DNA: TGTGCCATCAGTGAGTCAAGGGCCTTTAATGAAAAACTGTTTTTT; CDR3 protein: CAISESRAFNEKLFF
D gene: TRBD1; J gene: TRBJ1-2; clone size: -; V gene: TRBV7-9; CDR3 DNA: TGTGCCAGCAGCTCAGCAGGGGGCATCGGCTACACCTTC; CDR3 protein: CASSSAGGIGYTF
D gene: TRBD2; J gene: TRBJ2-3; clone size: few; V gene: TRBV10-3; CDR3 DNA: TGTGCCATCTACCCCACTAGCGGGGGGGCGCCAGATACGCAGTATTTT; CDR3 protein: CAIYPTSGGAPDTQYF
D gene: TRBD2; J gene: TRBJ2-2; clone size: -; V gene: TRBV10-3; CDR3 DNA: TGTGCCAGCCGGGGGGGAGTGTCCGGGGAGCTGTTTTTT; CDR3 protein: CASRGGVSGELFF
D gene: -; J gene: TRBJ1-1; clone size: few; V gene: TRBV20-1; CDR3 DNA: TGCAGTGCTAGAGAGCTGGGGGCGAGCACTGAAGCTTTCTTT; CDR3 protein: CSARELGASTEAFF
D gene: -; J gene: TRBJ2-3; clone size: -; V gene: TRBV9; CDR3 DNA: TGTGCCAGCAGCGTCTACAAGGATACGCAGTATTTT; CDR3 protein: CASSVYKDTQYF
D gene: -; J gene: TRBJ2-1; clone size: -; V gene: TRBV10-3; CDR3 DNA: TGTGCCACCTCGGGAGAGTCCAACAATGAGCAGTTCTTC; CDR3 protein: CATSGESNNEQFF
D gene: -; J gene: TRBJ2-3; clone size: few; V gene: TRBV4-3; CDR3 DNA: TGCGCCAGCAGCCGATCGGCTGGGAGCACAGATACGCAGTATTTT; CDR3 protein: CASSRSAGSTDTQYF
D gene: TRBD1; J gene: TRBJ2-7; clone size: -; V gene: TRBV5-1; CDR3 DNA: TGCGCCAGCAGGCCCTTGGGACAGGGGGCCTACGAGCAGTACTTC; CDR3 protein: CASRPLGQGAYEQYF
D gene: -; J gene: TRBJ2-3; clone size: -; V gene: TRBV7-8; CDR3 DNA: TGTGCCAGCAGCCCCCGGGACTCCGTCCTATCGACAGATACGCAGTATTTT; CDR3 protein: CASSPRDSVLSTDTQYF
D gene: -; J gene: TRBJ2-7; clone size: -; V gene: TRBV6-5; CDR3 DNA: TGTGCCAGCAGTTACGGGGGGAATTCTCGCGAGCAGTACTTC; CDR3 protein: CASSYGGNSREQYF
D gene: TRBD2; J gene: TRBJ2-1; clone size: -; V gene: TRBV6-1; CDR3 DNA: TGTGCCAGCAGATGGGATGCGGGAGCGTTGGAGCAGTTCTTC; CDR3 protein: CASRWDAGALEQFF
D gene: -; J gene: TRBJ2-2; clone size: few; V gene: TRBV12-3/TRBV12-4; CDR3 DNA: TGTGCCAGCACCCTCGACATCCCTCACACCGGGGAGCTGTTTTTT; CDR3 protein: CASTLDIPHTGELFF
D gene: -; J gene: TRBJ2-3; clone size: -; V gene: TRBV20-1; CDR3 DNA: TGCAGTGCTAGAGATCGCAAGAGACTCTCCACAGATACGCAGTATTTT; CDR3 protein: CSARDRKRLSTDTQYF
D gene: TRBD2; J gene: TRBJ2-7; clone size: few; V gene: TRBV5-1; CDR3 DNA: TGCGCCAGCAGCCAAGGGACTAGCGTGTTTCTTCAGGACTACGAGCAGTACTTC; CDR3 protein: CASSQGTSVFLQDYEQYF
D gene: -; J gene: TRBJ2-3; clone size: few; V gene: TRBV9; CDR3 DNA: TGTGCCAGCAGCCCACCTGGGGGGCGAAGAGATACGCAGTATTTT; CDR3 protein: CASSPPGGRRDTQYF
D gene: -; J gene: TRBJ2-6; clone size: -; V gene: TRBV5-1; CDR3 DNA: TGCGCCAGCAGCTTGGCCTCAACAGCAGGGGCCAACGTCCTGACTTTC; CDR3 protein: CASSLASTAGANVLTF
D gene: TRBD2; J gene: TRBJ2-3; clone size: few; V gene: TRBV3-1; CDR3 DNA: TGTGCCAGCAGCCGACGGACTAGCGGGAGAGATACGCAGTATTTT; CDR3 protein: CASSRRTSGRDTQYF
D gene: TRBD2; J gene: TRBJ2-1; clone size: few; V gene: TRBV28; CDR3 DNA: TGTGCCAGCAGTTTGCCCCTGTCCTTAGTAGCGGGGGTTAGGAATGAGCAGTTCTTC; CDR3 protein: CASSLPLSLVAGVRNEQFF
D gene: -; J gene: TRBJ2-3; clone size: -; V gene: TRBV5-4; CDR3 DNA: TGTGCCAGCAGCTTGAAACGCTCCCCCACAGATACGCAGTATTTT; CDR3 protein: CASSLKRSPTDTQYF
D gene: TRBD1; J gene: TRBJ2-1; clone size: -; V gene: TRBV20-1; CDR3 DNA: TGCAGTGCTACTCCGACAGGGCTTTACAATGAGCAGTTCTTC; CDR3 protein: CSATPTGLYNEQFF
D gene: TRBD2; J gene: TRBJ2-1; clone size: -; V gene: TRBV30; CDR3 DNA: TGTGCCTGGAGTGCTCCTAGCGGGATAATCTACGGGAAGTTCTTC; CDR3 protein: CAWSAPSGIIYGKFF
D gene: TRBD2; J gene: TRBJ2-7; clone size: -; V gene: TRBV6-1; CDR3 DNA: TGTGCCAGCAGCCCTGGCCGAACTAGCGGACGCTACGAGCAGTACTTC; CDR3 protein: CASSPGRTSGRYEQYF
D gene: TRBD2; J gene: TRBJ2-7; clone size: -; V gene: TRBV4-3; CDR3 DNA: TGCGCCAGCAGCCCCCTCCCCCCTAGCGGGAGTTTCGGTGACGAGCAGTACTTC; CDR3 protein: CASSPLPPSGSFGDEQYF
D gene: -; J gene: TRBJ1-5; clone size: -; V gene: TRBV19; CDR3 DNA: TGTGCCAGTAGTATGGAACAGGGAAATAATCAGCCCCAGCATTTT; CDR3 protein: CASSMEQGNNQPQHF
D gene: TRBD2; J gene: TRBJ2-1; clone size: -; V gene: TRBV7-2; CDR3 DNA: TGTGCCAGCAGTCTAACTAGCGGGGCCAATGAGCAGTTCTTC; CDR3 protein: CASSLTSGANEQFF
D gene: TRBD1; J gene: TRBJ2-7; clone size: -; V gene: TRBV6-1; CDR3 DNA: TGTGCCAGCAGACCCCGGGACAGGTCAACCTACGAGCAGTACTTC; CDR3 protein: CASRPRDRSTYEQYF
D gene: TRBD2; J gene: TRBJ2-5; clone size: few; V gene: TRBV4-2; CDR3 DNA: TGTGCCAGCAGCCAAGATGAGAGAGGAGGCGGGGGGGCAGGAGAGACCCAGTACTTC; CDR3 protein: CASSQDERGGGGAGETQYF
D gene: -; J gene: TRBJ2-1; clone size: -; V gene: TRBV29-1; CDR3 DNA: TGCAGCGTCCCGCGGGGCTCGAGCTCCTACAATGAGCAGTTCTTC; CDR3 protein: CSVPRGSSSYNEQFF